Listed below are T cell receptor beta chains from one sample, sequenced in a study of identical twins. MiXCR, applied by TCRdb to the 5' RACE reads, yields one record per CDR3 protein. Here the sample spans approximately 630,000 distinct CDR3 sequences, roughly 7.1% being singletons. The data also belong to a second study, concerning yellow fever vaccine responses in identical twins.

Sample: PBMCs. The source is a woman in her late teens or twenties in good health. CDR3s include the opening cysteine and the closing phenylalanine or tryptophan. A D gene is named only where the DNA matches it firmly. Clone size, where shown, is once, few, many, or a class for clones that have expanded.

15	TRBV7-9	many	NA	TRBJ2-5	TGTGCCAGCAGCTTATCGATCGGGGTAGAAGAGACCCAGTACTTC	CASSLSIGVEETQYF
14	TRBV5-1	few	TRBD1	TRBJ2-2	TGCGCCAGCAGCTGGGACAGCTACACCGGGGAGCTGTTTTTT	CASSWDSYTGELFF
14	TRBV7-9	few	NA	TRBJ2-1	TGTGCCAGCAGCTTATCACTAGTGGTCAATGAGCAGTTCTTC	CASSLSLVVNEQFF
18	TRBV5-1	many	TRBD2	TRBJ2-2	TGCGCCAGCAGCTGGGCTAGCGGGGCAACGTCTAACACCGGGGAGCTGTTTTTT	CASSWASGATSNTGELFF
14	TRBV6-1	few	TRBD1	TRBJ2-7	TGTGCCAGCAGTGGACAGGGCTACTCCTACGAGCAGTACTTC	CASSGQGYSYEQYF
14	TRBV9	many	TRBD1	TRBJ2-5	TGTGCCAGCAGCTACCGGACAGGGCAAGAGACCCAGTACTTC	CASSYRTGQETQYF
14	TRBV20-1	many	TRBD1	TRBJ1-2	TGCAGTGCCCTGAGACAGGGGGCGAACTATGGCTACACCTTC	CSALRQGANYGYTF
17	TRBV12-3/TRBV12-4	few	TRBD2	TRBJ2-5	TGTGCCAGCAGTTTTAGCGGGAGTTACCTACCCCAAGAGACCCAGTACTTC	CASSFSGSYLPQETQYF
16	TRBV4-2	NA	NA	TRBJ2-1	TGTGCCAGCAGCCAACCTGGTAAGGGGGGCCCGGATGAGCAGTTCTTC	CASSQPGKGGPDEQFF
15	TRBV5-1	few	TRBD1	TRBJ1-1	TGCGCCAGCAGCTTGGGGGGACAGGGTTTTGATGAAGCTTTCTTT	CASSLGGQGFDEAFF
18	TRBV3-1	many	NA	TRBJ2-3	TGTGCCAGCAGCCAAGTCTTTCGGTCTGAGGGTCGCACAGATACGCAGTATTTT	CASSQVFRSEGRTDTQYF
19	TRBV5-6	NA	NA	TRBJ2-4	TGTGCCAGCAGCGTCATGGATAGTAAAGTCTCGTTAGCCAAAAACATTCAGTACTTC	CASSVMDSKVSLAKNIQYF
14	TRBV7-9	few	NA	TRBJ2-5	TGTGCCAGCAGCTTCACTAGCAGCCAAGAGACCCAGTACTTC	CASSFTSSQETQYF
14	TRBV20-1	NA	TRBD2	TRBJ2-1	TGCAGTCCCACGGGGACTAGCGGGGTCAATGAGCAGTTCTTC	CSPTGTSGVNEQFF
15	TRBV7-9	NA	NA	TRBJ1-1	TGTGCCAGCAGCAGAGCCGTACAGAGAAACACTGAAGCTTTCTTT	CASSRAVQRNTEAFF
14	TRBV7-9	NA	NA	TRBJ2-6	TGTGCCGGGGGAGGAAGCTCTGGGGCCAACGTCCTGACTTTC	CAGGGSSGANVLTF
13	TRBV29-1	many	TRBD1	TRBJ2-7	TGCAGCGCCGGGGGGACAGGGTCCAACGAGCAGTACTTC	CSAGGTGSNEQYF
12	TRBV12-3/TRBV12-4	many	NA	TRBJ1-5	TGTGCCAGCACTACGATCAGTGAGCCCCAGCATTTT	CASTTISEPQHF
14	TRBV20-1	NA	NA	TRBJ1-1	TGCAGTGCTAGACAAACAGGGCTGAACACTGAAGCTTTCTTT	CSARQTGLNTEAFF
12	TRBV12-3/TRBV12-4	few	NA	TRBJ1-1	TGTGCCAGCAGACTAGGGGGGACTGAAGCTTTCTTT	CASRLGGTEAFF
17	TRBV5-1	many	NA	TRBJ2-1	TGCGCCAGCAGCTTGGCCTTTTTGGGGACGCTCTACAATGAGCAGTTCTTC	CASSLAFLGTLYNEQFF
13	TRBV6-1	few	TRBD2	TRBJ2-5	TGTGCCAGCTCAAGGGCGGGGGGAGAGACCCAGTACTTC	CASSRAGGETQYF
16	TRBV29-1	NA	NA	TRBJ2-7	TGCAGCGTTGCCGGGTATGGCGGGAGGACAGGCTACGAGCAGTACTTC	CSVAGYGGRTGYEQYF
20	TRBV4-1	many	NA	TRBJ2-1	TGCGCCAGCAGCCTCCAGCCGACCAGCGCGGGACCCAGCTCCTACAATGAGCAGTTCTTC	CASSLQPTSAGPSSYNEQFF
15	TRBV20-1	NA	NA	TRBJ2-5	TGCAGTGCTAGTTCACCTGGGGGAGCTCAGGAGACCCAGTACTTC	CSASSPGGAQETQYF
10	TRBV20-1	few	NA	TRBJ1-1	TGCAGTGCTGGGATCACTGAAGCTTTCTTT	CSAGITEAFF
14	TRBV5-1	NA	NA	TRBJ2-7	TGCGCCAGCAGCTTGGATGCTAGCGTATACGAGCAGTACTTC	CASSLDASVYEQYF
12	TRBV12-3/TRBV12-4	few	TRBD1	TRBJ2-1	TGTGCCAGCAGAAACAGGGGCGGTGAGCAGTTCTTC	CASRNRGGEQFF
12	TRBV29-1	NA	NA	TRBJ1-2	TGCAGCGCGGGCGGCCAGGGCGACGGCTACACCTTC	CSAGGQGDGYTF
15	TRBV5-4	NA	NA	TRBJ2-5	TGTGCCAGCAGCTTAGGCCAGCGGCTACATGAGACCCAGTACTTC	CASSLGQRLHETQYF
14	TRBV11-2	few	NA	TRBJ2-7	TGTGCCAGCAGCCTCAGTTGGCCCGAGGACGAGCAGTACTTC	CASSLSWPEDEQYF
12	TRBV28	NA	NA	TRBJ2-7	TGTGCCAGCAGGCGCGGGGACTACGAGCAGTACTTC	CASRRGDYEQYF
16	TRBV4-1	NA	TRBD1	TRBJ2-2	TGCGCCAGCAGCCATCAGGACAGGGTAAACACCGGGGAGCTGTTTTTT	CASSHQDRVNTGELFF
16	TRBV4-1	few	TRBD1	TRBJ2-7	TGCGCCAGCAGCCGAGCCGACAGGGGAGGAACCTACGAGCAGTACTTC	CASSRADRGGTYEQYF
16	TRBV27	few	NA	TRBJ2-1	TGTGCCAGCAGTGGAGGACTAAGCGGAACTTACAATGAGCAGTTCTTC	CASSGGLSGTYNEQFF
14	TRBV6-4	NA	NA	TRBJ2-3	TGTGCCAGCAGTGCGACGGACATCACAGATACGCAGTATTTT	CASSATDITDTQYF
11	TRBV20-1	many	TRBD2	TRBJ2-4	TGCAGTGTGGGAGGGAAAAACATTCAGTACTTC	CSVGGKNIQYF
14	TRBV3-1	NA	NA	TRBJ2-5	TGTGCCAGCAGCCACACCGGGACCCAAGAGACCCAGTACTTC	CASSHTGTQETQYF
15	TRBV4-2	few	NA	TRBJ2-3	TGTGCCAGCAGCCAAGGAGGGAGAAGCACAGATACGCAGTATTTT	CASSQGGRSTDTQYF
19	TRBV12-3/TRBV12-4	few	TRBD2	TRBJ2-3	TGTGCCAGCAGCAGCGGGACCACTTCCCCGGGAGGGGGCACAGATACGCAGTATTTT	CASSSGTTSPGGGTDTQYF
17	TRBV5-1	NA	TRBD2	TRBJ2-3	TGCGCCAGCAGCTTGGAAGGGACTAGGAGGAGCACAGATACGCAGTATTTT	CASSLEGTRRSTDTQYF
14	TRBV24-1	few	TRBD2	TRBJ2-2	TGTGCCACCAGTAGGAGCGGGAGCTCCGGGGAGCTGTTTTTT	CATSRSGSSGELFF
16	TRBV5-1	few	NA	TRBJ2-2	TGCGCCAGCAGCTTGAGATACAGGGTGAACACCGGGGAGCTGTTTTTT	CASSLRYRVNTGELFF
15	TRBV2	NA	TRBD2	TRBJ2-1	TGTGCCAGCAGTGACGAGGGACTAGCCTACAATGAGCAGTTCTTC	CASSDEGLAYNEQFF
17	TRBV12-3/TRBV12-4	few	NA	TRBJ2-6	TGTGCCAGTACATCGGGGATTACAACCTCTGGGGCCAACGTCCTGACTTTC	CASTSGITTSGANVLTF
15	TRBV3-1	few	TRBD2	TRBJ2-5	TGTGCCAGCAGCCAAAATAGCGGGGGGCCTGAGACCCAGTACTTC	CASSQNSGGPETQYF
14	TRBV27	many	NA	TRBJ2-7	TGTGCCAGCAGTTTATTCGGGCAGAGCTACGAGCAGTACTTC	CASSLFGQSYEQYF
13	TRBV29-1	NA	NA	TRBJ2-3	TGCAGCGCTCAACTGCCAAGCACAGATACGCAGTATTTT	CSAQLPSTDTQYF
16	TRBV15	many	NA	TRBJ2-2	TGTGCCACCAGCAGGGGCGGGACGACGAACACCGGGGAGCTGTTTTTT	CATSRGGTTNTGELFF
12	TRBV29-1	few	TRBD1	TRBJ1-4	TGCAGCGTTGAAGATGTGGGGACAGGACTGTTTTTT	CSVEDVGTGLFF